The T cell receptor (beta chain) described here comes from a study of early T cells in non-severe SARS-CoV-2 infection. Overall study findings and caveats: Comparison of clonotypes with VDJdb favored anti-spike CD8 responses while missing private and CD4 specificities.

The CDR3 totals 13 residues. The V end was cut by 2 bases, the J end by 7 bases, with 9 bases between. This clonotype appeared a few times. No antigen is known for it. Each cDNA molecule carried a unique molecular identifier. Via MiXCR, TCRdb re-called the 5' RACE reads, giving one row per CDR3 protein. The sample carries about 56,000 distinct CDR3 sequences, around 16% recorded once. The chain is built from TRBV12-3 or TRBV12-4 and TRBJ1-5, with D unclear. The source of this sequence is an adult who was a healthcare worker with PCR-confirmed SARS-CoV-2 infection or an uninfected control (not recorded which). Sequencing used whole blood, obtained at baseline. CDR3 coding DNA: TGTGCCAGCAGTTTACCGGGAGGCCAGCCCCAGCATTTT. This codes for CASSLPGGQPQHF.